This record covers a single T cell receptor (beta chain). The sample belongs to a study of blood T cell repertoires in COVID-19. At the level of the study: Sample material is recorded as cDNA or gDNA derived from T cells, B-cell-depleted T cells, or PBMCs.

Assay used: immunoSEQ multiplex PCR; TCRdb lists only in-frame clones, some missing. This table holds roughly 87,000 clones, around 86% found once. Sequenced: peripheral blood. The TCR originated in a man in his fifties or sixties with active COVID-19.

Here the CDR3 reads CATSETGTRGTDTQYF. The CDR3 DNA follows: TGTGCCACCAGTGAAACCGGGACTAGGGGCACAGATACGCAGTATTTT. The gene calls are TRBV24-1 and TRBJ2-3; 8 bases fit TRBD2. The junction had 6 bases not matched to a gene; V was cut back by 4 bases and J by 1 base. Germline CDR1 KGHDR, CDR2 SFDVKD. This CDR3 has 16 residues.